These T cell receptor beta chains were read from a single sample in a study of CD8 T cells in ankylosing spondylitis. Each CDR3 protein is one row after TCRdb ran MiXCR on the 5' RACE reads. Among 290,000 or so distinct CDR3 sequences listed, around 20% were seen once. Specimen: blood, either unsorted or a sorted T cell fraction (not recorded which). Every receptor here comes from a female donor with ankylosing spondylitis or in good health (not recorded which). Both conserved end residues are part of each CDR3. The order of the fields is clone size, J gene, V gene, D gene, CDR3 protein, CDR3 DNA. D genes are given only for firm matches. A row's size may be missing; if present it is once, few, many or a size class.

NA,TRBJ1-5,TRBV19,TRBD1,CASSSGTAYSNQPQHF,TGTGCCAGTAGTAGCGGGACAGCCTATAGCAATCAGCCCCAGCATTTT
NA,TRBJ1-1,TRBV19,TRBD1,CASWGQENTEAFF,TGTGCCAGCTGGGGACAGGAGAACACTGAAGCTTTCTTT
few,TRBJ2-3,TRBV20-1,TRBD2,CSAPAPLADLYGTQYF,TGCAGTGCTCCCGCCCCCCTAGCGGATCTTTATGGTACGCAGTATTTT
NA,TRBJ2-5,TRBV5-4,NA,CASSATGMRETQYF,TGTGCCAGCAGCGCAACAGGGATGAGGGAGACCCAGTACTTC
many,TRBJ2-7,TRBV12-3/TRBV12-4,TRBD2,CASSLRGGTGYEQYF,TGTGCCAGCAGTTTAAGGGGAGGGACGGGATACGAGCAGTACTTC
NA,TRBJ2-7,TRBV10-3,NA,CAISTGSYEQYF,TGTGCCATCAGTACAGGGTCCTACGAGCAGTACTTC
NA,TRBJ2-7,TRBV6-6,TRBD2,CASGRAQSYEQYF,TGTGCCAGCGGGAGGGCCCAGTCCTACGAGCAGTACTTC
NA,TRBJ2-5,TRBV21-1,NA,CASSKVEGAETQYF,TGTGCCAGCAGCAAAGTTGAGGGAGCAGAGACCCAGTACTTC
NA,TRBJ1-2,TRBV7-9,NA,CAIGTAGILGYTF,TGTGCCATCGGGACCGCTGGTATCTTAGGCTACACCTTC
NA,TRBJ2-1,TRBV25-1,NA,CASSEIKGGTGSYNEQFF,TGTGCCAGCAGTGAAATTAAGGGTGGGACTGGCTCCTACAATGAGCAGTTCTTC
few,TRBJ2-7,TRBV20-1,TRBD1,CSAHRGHGEQYF,TGCAGTGCTCACAGGGGGCACGGGGAGCAGTACTTC
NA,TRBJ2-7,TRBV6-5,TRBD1,CASSSLTGGTPEQYF,TGTGCCAGCAGTTCTTTGACAGGGGGGACGCCCGAGCAGTACTTC
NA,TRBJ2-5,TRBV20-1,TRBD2,CSANGLAGDGETQYF,TGCAGTGCTAACGGACTAGCGGGAGATGGGGAGACCCAGTACTTC
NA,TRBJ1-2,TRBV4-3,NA,CASSQGGFYTF,TGCGCCAGCAGCCAAGGCGGTTTCTACACCTTC
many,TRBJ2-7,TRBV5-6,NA,CASSWGRTYEQYF,TGTGCCAGCAGCTGGGGACGGACCTACGAGCAGTACTTC
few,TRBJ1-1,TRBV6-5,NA,CASSYSYQGTYEAFF,TGTGCCAGCAGTTACTCATACCAGGGCACGTATGAAGCTTTCTTT
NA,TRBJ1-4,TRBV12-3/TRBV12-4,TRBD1,CASSNRDRAEKLFF,TGTGCCAGCAGTAACCGGGACAGGGCAGAAAAACTGTTTTTT
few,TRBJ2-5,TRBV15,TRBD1,CATSRGGTEATQYF,TGTGCCACCAGCAGAGGTGGGACAGAGGCGACCCAGTACTTC
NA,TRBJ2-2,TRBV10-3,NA,CAISDGGKRTGELFF,TGTGCCATCAGTGATGGGGGGAAACGCACCGGGGAGCTGTTTTTT
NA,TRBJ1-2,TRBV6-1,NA,CASITALYGYTF,TGTGCCAGCATCACGGCCCTATATGGCTACACCTTC
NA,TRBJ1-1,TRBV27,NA,CASSLTGRNTEAFF,TGTGCCAGCAGTTTAACAGGACGGAACACTGAAGCTTTCTTT
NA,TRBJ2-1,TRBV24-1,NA,CATSDFGRGEQFF,TGTGCCACCAGTGATTTCGGGAGAGGTGAGCAGTTCTTC
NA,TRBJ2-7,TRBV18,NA,CASKDGAAYEQYF,TGTGCCAGTAAGGACGGGGCTGCCTACGAGCAGTACTTC
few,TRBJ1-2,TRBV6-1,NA,CASIPSGGYYGYTF,TGTGCCAGCATCCCGTCGGGGGGCTACTATGGCTACACCTTC
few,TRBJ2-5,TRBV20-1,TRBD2,CSAAPSGQETQYF,TGCAGTGCTGCCCCTAGCGGCCAAGAGACCCAGTACTTC
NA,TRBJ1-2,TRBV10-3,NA,CAIGGGYTF,TGTGCCATCGGGGGTGGCTACACCTTC
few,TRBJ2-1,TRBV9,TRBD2,CASSPRGVAGVSSYNEQFF,TGTGCCAGCAGCCCGAGGGGGGTAGCGGGAGTCAGCTCCTACAATGAGCAGTTCTTC
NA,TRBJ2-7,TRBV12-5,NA,CASGLDLGREQYF,TGTGCTAGTGGTTTGGATTTAGGGCGAGAGCAGTACTTC
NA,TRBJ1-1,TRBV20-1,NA,CSARGQQNTEAFF,TGCAGTGCTAGGGGACAACAGAACACTGAAGCTTTCTTT
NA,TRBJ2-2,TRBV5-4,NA,CASSPYGTANTGELFF,TGTGCCAGCAGCCCTTATGGGACTGCAAACACCGGGGAGCTGTTTTTT
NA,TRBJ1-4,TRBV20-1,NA,CSAASPGNEKLFF,TGCAGTGCAGCGAGCCCGGGGAATGAAAAACTGTTTTTT
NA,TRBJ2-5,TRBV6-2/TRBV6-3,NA,CASSYSRGQGTQYF,TGTGCCAGCAGTTACTCGCGGGGCCAGGGGACCCAGTACTTC
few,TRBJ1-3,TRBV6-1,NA,CASRPGGGGNTIYF,TGTGCCAGCAGACCCGGGGGAGGTGGAAACACCATATATTTT
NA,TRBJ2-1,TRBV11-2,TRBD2,CASSSGLAGGGYNEQFF,TGTGCCAGCAGCTCCGGACTAGCGGGTGGGGGGTACAATGAGCAGTTCTTC
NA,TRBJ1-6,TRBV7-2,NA,CASSQLYNSPLHF,TGTGCCAGCAGTCAGCTCTATAATTCACCCCTCCACTTT
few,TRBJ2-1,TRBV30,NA,CAWSVKEEQFF,TGTGCCTGGAGTGTGAAGGAGGAGCAGTTCTTC
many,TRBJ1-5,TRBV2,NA,CASSDVGTSDQPQHF,TGTGCCAGCAGTGATGTTGGGACCAGCGATCAGCCCCAGCATTTT
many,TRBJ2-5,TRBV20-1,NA,CSATGRSGETQYF,TGCAGTGCAACTGGACGATCAGGGGAGACCCAGTACTTC
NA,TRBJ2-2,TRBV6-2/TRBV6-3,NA,CASSAVLTGELFF,TGTGCCAGCAGTGCCGTTCTCACCGGGGAGCTGTTTTTT
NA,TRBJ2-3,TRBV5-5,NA,CASSSMDSTDTQYF,TGTGCCAGCAGCTCGATGGACAGCACAGATACGCAGTATTTT
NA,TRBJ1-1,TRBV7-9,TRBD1,CASSLGHGTGTEAFF,TGTGCCAGCAGCTTAGGGCACGGGACAGGGACCGAAGCTTTCTTT
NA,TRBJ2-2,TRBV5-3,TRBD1,CARSQLTGAQTGELFF,TGTGCCAGAAGCCAACTCACAGGGGCCCAAACCGGGGAGCTGTTTTTT
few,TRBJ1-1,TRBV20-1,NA,CSAADHTEAFF,TGCAGTGCTGCAGACCACACTGAAGCTTTCTTT
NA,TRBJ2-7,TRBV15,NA,CATSRDSWTENSYEQYF,TGTGCCACCAGCAGAGATTCCTGGACAGAGAACTCCTACGAGCAGTACTTC
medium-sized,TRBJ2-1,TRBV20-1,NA,CSAREVREQFF,TGCAGTGCTAGGGAAGTACGGGAGCAGTTCTTC
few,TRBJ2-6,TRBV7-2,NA,CASSWGGGSGANVLTF,TGTGCCAGCAGCTGGGGTGGGGGATCTGGGGCCAACGTCCTGACTTTC
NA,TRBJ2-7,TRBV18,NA,CASSPPGRRVYEQYF,TGTGCCAGCTCACCACCCGGTCGGCGGGTGTACGAGCAGTACTTC
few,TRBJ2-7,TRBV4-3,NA,CASSLKYPGREEPDEQYF,TGCGCCAGCAGCCTGAAATACCCGGGCAGGGAGGAACCAGACGAGCAGTACTTC
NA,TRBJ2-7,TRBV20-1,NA,CSVLPPTYEQYF,TGCAGTGTCCTTCCCCCGACTTACGAGCAGTACTTC
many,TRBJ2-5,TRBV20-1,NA,CSARDRGAGETQYF,TGCAGTGCTAGAGATAGAGGAGCAGGAGAGACCCAGTACTTC
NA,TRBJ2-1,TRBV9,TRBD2,CASSVGRGRGYNEQFF,TGTGCCAGCAGCGTGGGCCGCGGGAGGGGGTACAATGAGCAGTTCTTC
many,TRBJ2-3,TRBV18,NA,CASSPGGTDTQYF,TGTGCCAGCAGTCCGGGGGGCACAGATACGCAGTATTTT
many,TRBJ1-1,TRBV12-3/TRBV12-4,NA,CASSRPTGGYHEAFF,TGTGCCAGCAGCCGCCCGACAGGCGGATATCATGAAGCTTTCTTT
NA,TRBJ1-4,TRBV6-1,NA,CASSAGAANEKLFF,TGTGCCAGCAGTGCAGGGGCAGCTAATGAAAAACTGTTTTTT
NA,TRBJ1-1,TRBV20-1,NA,CSARDGYTEAFF,TGCAGTGCCAGGGACGGGTACACTGAAGCTTTCTTT
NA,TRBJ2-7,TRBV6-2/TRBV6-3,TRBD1,CASSRGQAYYEQYF,TGTGCCAGCAGCCGCGGACAGGCATACTACGAGCAGTACTTC
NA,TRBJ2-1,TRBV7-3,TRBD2,CASSPSPASGSSYNEQFF,TGTGCCAGCAGCCCATCCCCGGCTAGCGGCAGCTCCTACAATGAGCAGTTCTTC
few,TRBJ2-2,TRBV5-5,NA,CASSLATEHTGELFF,TGTGCCAGCAGCTTGGCGACAGAACACACCGGGGAGCTGTTTTTT
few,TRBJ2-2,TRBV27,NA,CASSLEENTGELFF,TGTGCCAGCAGTTTGGAGGAGAACACCGGGGAGCTGTTTTTT
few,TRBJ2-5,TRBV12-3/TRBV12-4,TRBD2,CASSFRGRGETQYF,TGTGCCAGCAGTTTCCGCGGGAGAGGGGAGACCCAGTACTTC